This TCR beta chain was obtained from a study of blood T cell repertoires in COVID-19. Study information: Specimens from acute and convalescent COVID-19 originated in the United States, Italy and Spain. From T cells, B-cell-depleted T cells, or PBMCs came the material, which was cDNA or gDNA.

The protocol was immunoSEQ multiplex PCR, while the TCRdb copy is restricted to in-frame clones and leaves out a portion. The data contain 75,000 to 90,000 clones, 90% of them seen just once; the ten biggest clones take up approximately 0.98%. V was pared by 2 bases and J by 12 bases, with 25 bases between. Germline-derived CDR1 and CDR2 are MDHEN and SYDVKM. The CDR3 loop spans 16 amino acids. The V call is TRBV28, the J call TRBJ1-2; perhaps TRBD1 as D (6 bases). This TCR was recovered from a woman aged 45-60 years in a cohort sampled during active COVID-19. Sequenced: peripheral blood. CDR3 bases: TGTGCCAGCAGTTTAACCCCCGGACAGTCCGATCGTTGGAACACCTTC. It is translated as CASSLTPGQSDRWNTF.